The 7 T cell receptor beta chains in this list originate from one sample, sequenced in a study of human T cells and chemical hapten exposure. Documented time point: patch test 2, 6 weeks after DPC sensitization. Specified treatment: therapeutic diphenylcyclopropenone sensitization with weekly scalp DPC. TCRdb analysed the RACE reads with MiXCR anew, one entry per CDR3 protein. The sample lists around 99,000 distinct CDR3 sequences, more than 7% occurring once. Sequencing was performed on whole blood, taken in connection with sensitization to the hapten diphenylcyclopropenone (DPC). The origin of the receptors is a woman aged 40 to 49 with alopecia areata. Some clones in this sample may be carry-over from other donors' samples.

The gene calls are TRBV29-1 and TRBJ2-7, with unresolved D. From germline, CDR1 is SQVTM and CDR2 ANQGSEA. V was cut by 6 bases and J by 3 bases, with 15 bases left in between. There are 13 residues in the CDR3. CDR3 region: CSVRFGTYYEQYF. CDR3 DNA sequence: TGCAGCGTCCGATTTGGAACCTACTACGAGCAGTACTTC.

This clonotype turned up a few times. The chain carries TRBV5-4 and TRBJ2-3; 9 bases map to TRBD2. CDR3 size: 18 residues. Looked up from germline, CDR1 is SGHNT and CDR2 is YYREEE (reference sequence). Germline trimming cut 4 bases from V and 0 bases from J; bases unmatched to any gene: 12. The CDR3, as DNA: TGTGCCAGCAGCCCTAGGTTGGGCCTAGCGGGGAGCACAGATACGCAGTATTTT. Translating gives CASSPRLGLAGSTDTQYF. Variable domain in full (rest from reference TRBV5-4 and TRBJ2-3): ETGVTQSPTHLIKTRGQQVTLRCSSQSGHNTVSWYQQALGQGPQFIFQYYREEENGRGNFPPRFSGLQFPNYSSELNVNALELDDSALYLCASSPRLGLAGSTDTQYFGPGTRLTVL.

This clonotype was detected ten times or more. This chain uses TRBV28 with TRBJ2-3; D gene uncertain. Germline V CDR1 and CDR2: MDHEN, SYDVKM. V was trimmed by 7 bases and J by 0 bases, leaving 11 bases between them. The length of the CDR3 is 14 residues. The chain's CDR3 is CASTLEPSTDTQYF. The CDR3 DNA reads as TGTGCCAGCACCCTAGAACCTAGCACAGATACGCAGTATTTT.

The chain combines TRBV6-2 or TRBV6-3 with TRBJ1-4; no firm D call. With 2 bases removed from V and 6 bases from J, the gap between germline ends came to 10 bases. Germline-derived CDR1 and CDR2 are MNHEY and SVGEGT. The CDR3 sequence is 14 residues long. CDR3: CASSYEYVDEKLFF. Written as DNA, the CDR3 is TGTGCCAGCAGTTACGAGTACGTGGATGAAAAACTGTTTTTT.

This clonotype appeared a few times. The chain links TRBV12-3 or TRBV12-4 to TRBJ2-1; D is perhaps TRBD2 (6 bases). There are 15 residues in the CDR3. Trimming took 2 bases from V and 1 from J, leaving 9 bases between them. Here the CDR3 DNA reads TGTGCCAGCAGTTTATTGGGACTGTCCTACAATGAGCAGTTCTTC. Its translation: CASSLLGLSYNEQFF.

This clonotype was counted a few times. The CDR3 nucleotides read TGTGCCAGCAGCTCTTATTCCGGGACAGGGCGCGAAAAACTGTTTTTT. Translating gives CASSSYSGTGREKLFF. The chain links TRBV13 to TRBJ1-4, with 9 positions matching TRBD1. This CDR3 is built from 16 residues. Germline CDR1 reads PRHDT; CDR2 reads FYEKMQ (reference sequence). V shed 4 bases and J 8 bases; nucleotides not matched to a gene: 11.

This rearrangement joins TRBV29-1 to TRBJ2-5; D unresolved. Germline CDR1 SQVTM, CDR2 ANQGSEA. The CDR3 runs 14 residues. Trimming shortened V by 2 bases and J by 0 bases, and 10 bases separated the two germline ends. The CDR3 protein is CSVERVLYQETQYF. For the CDR3, the DNA is TGCAGCGTTGAAAGGGTTCTGTACCAAGAGACCCAGTACTTC.